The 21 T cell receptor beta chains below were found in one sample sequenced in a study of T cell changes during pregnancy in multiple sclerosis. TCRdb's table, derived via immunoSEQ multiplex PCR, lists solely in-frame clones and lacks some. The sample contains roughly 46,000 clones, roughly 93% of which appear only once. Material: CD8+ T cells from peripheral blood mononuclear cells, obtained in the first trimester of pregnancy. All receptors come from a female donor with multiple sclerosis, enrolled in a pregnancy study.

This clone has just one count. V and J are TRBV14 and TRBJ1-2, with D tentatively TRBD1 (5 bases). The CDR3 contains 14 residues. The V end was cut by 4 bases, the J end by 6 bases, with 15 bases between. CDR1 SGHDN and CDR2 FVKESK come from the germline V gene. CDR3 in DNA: TGTGCCAGCAGCCCAACTACCAGGGCTCATGGCTACACCTTC. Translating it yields CASSPTTRAHGYTF. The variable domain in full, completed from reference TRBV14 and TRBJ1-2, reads EAGVTQFPSHSVIEKGQTVTLRCDPISGHDNLYWYRRVMGKEIKFLLHFVKESKQDESGMPNNRFLAERTGGTYSTLKVQPAELEDSGVYFCASSPTTRAHGYTFGSGTRLTVV.

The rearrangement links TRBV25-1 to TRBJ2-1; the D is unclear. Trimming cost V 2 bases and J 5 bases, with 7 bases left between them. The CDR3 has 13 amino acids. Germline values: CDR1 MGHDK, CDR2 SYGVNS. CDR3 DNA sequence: TGTGCCAGCAGTGAAGGAGTAAACAATGAGCAGTTCTTC. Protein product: CASSEGVNNEQFF. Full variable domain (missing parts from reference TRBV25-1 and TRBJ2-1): EADIYQTPRYLVIGTGKKITLECSQTMGHDKMYWYQQDPGMELHLIHYSYGVNSTEKGDLSSESTVSRIRTEHFPLTLESARPSHTSQYLCASSEGVNNEQFFGPGTRLTVL.

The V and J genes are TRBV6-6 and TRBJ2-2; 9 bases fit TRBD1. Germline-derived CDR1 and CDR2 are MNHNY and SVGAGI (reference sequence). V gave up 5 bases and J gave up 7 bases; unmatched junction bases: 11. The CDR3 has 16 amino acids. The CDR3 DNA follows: TGTGCCAGCAGTGGGACCGGGACAGGGATTATCGGGGAGCTGTTTTTT. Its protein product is CASSGTGTGIIGELFF.

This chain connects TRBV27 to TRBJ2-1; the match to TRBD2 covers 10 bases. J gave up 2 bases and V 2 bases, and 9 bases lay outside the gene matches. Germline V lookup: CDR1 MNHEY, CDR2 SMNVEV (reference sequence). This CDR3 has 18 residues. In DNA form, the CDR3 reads TGTGCCAGCAGTTTAATCCCGGCTAGCGGGAGTACCTACAATGAGCAGTTCTTC. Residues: CASSLIPASGSTYNEQFF.

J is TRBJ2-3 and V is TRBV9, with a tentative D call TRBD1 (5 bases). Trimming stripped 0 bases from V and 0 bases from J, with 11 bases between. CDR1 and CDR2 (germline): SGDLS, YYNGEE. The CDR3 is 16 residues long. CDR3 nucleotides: TGTGCCAGCAGCGTAGTTGGGGCGTCTAGCACAGATACGCAGTATTTT. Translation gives CASSVVGASSTDTQYF.

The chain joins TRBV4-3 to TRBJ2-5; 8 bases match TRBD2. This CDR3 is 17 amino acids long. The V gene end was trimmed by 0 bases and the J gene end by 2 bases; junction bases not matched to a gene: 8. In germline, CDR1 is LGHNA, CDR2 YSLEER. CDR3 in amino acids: CASSQDYSGGGQETQYF. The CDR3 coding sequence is TGCGCCAGCAGCCAAGATTACAGCGGGGGAGGGCAAGAGACCCAGTACTTC.

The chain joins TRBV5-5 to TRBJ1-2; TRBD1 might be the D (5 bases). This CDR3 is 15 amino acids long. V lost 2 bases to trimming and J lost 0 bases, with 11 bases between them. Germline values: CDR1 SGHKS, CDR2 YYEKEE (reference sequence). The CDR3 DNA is TGTGCCAGCAGCTTATATCCAGGGACTAACTATGGCTACACCTTC. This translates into CASSLYPGTNYGYTF. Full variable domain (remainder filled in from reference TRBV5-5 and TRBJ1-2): DAGVTQSPTHLIKTRGQQVTLRCSPISGHKSVSWYQQVLGQGPQFIFQYYEKEERGRGNFPDRFSARQFPNYSSELNVNALLLGDSALYLCASSLYPGTNYGYTFGSGTRLTVV.

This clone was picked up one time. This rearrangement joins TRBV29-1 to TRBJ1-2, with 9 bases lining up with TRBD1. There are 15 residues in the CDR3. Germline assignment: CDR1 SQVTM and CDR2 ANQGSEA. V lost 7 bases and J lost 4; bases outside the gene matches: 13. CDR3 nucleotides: TGCAGCGCCTCACAGTGGACAGGGGTGGCCTATGGCTACACCTTC. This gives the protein CSASQWTGVAYGYTF.

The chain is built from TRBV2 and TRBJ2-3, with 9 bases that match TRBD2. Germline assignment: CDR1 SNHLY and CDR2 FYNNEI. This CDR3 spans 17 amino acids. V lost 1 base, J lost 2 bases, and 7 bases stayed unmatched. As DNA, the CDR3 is TGTGCCAGCAGTGAAGGAGCGGGGGGCTTCCTCACAGATACGCAGTATTTT. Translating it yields CASSEGAGGFLTDTQYF.

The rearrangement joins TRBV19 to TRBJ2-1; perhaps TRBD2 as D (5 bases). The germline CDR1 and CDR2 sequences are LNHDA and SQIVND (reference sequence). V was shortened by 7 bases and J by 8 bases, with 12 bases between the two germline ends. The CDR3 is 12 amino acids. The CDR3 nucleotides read TGTGCCAGTAACGCGGGTAGCCATGAGCAGTTCTTC. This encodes CASNAGSHEQFF.

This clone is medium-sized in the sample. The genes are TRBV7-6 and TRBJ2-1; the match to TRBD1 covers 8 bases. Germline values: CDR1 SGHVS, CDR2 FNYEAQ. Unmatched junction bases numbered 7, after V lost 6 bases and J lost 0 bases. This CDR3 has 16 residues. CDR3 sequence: CASRSTGGSSYNEQFF. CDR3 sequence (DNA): TGTGCCAGCAGGAGTACAGGGGGAAGCTCCTACAATGAGCAGTTCTTC.

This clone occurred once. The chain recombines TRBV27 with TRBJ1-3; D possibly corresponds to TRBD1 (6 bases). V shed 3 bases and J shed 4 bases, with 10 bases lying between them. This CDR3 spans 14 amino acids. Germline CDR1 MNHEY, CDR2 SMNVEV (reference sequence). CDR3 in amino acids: CASSLTGTGNTIYF. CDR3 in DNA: TGTGCCAGCAGTTTGACAGGCACGGGAAACACCATATATTTT.

Here the CDR3 DNA reads TGTGCCAGCAGCCCATCGACAGGGGGAGTGACTGAAGCTTTCTTT. Translated: CASSPSTGGVTEAFF. The chain is built from TRBV7-3 and TRBJ1-1; 9 bases are shared with TRBD1. The CDR3 consists of 15 residues. CDR1 SGHTA and CDR2 FQGTGA come from the germline V gene. The V gene end was trimmed by 5 bases and the J gene end by 5 bases; junction bases not matched to a gene: 9.

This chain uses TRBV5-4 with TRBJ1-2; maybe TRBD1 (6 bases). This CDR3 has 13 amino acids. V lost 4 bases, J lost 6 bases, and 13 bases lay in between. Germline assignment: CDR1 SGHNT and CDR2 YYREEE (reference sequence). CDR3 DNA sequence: TGTGCCAGCAGCCGAGATAACAGGGATGGCTACACCTTC. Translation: CASSRDNRDGYTF. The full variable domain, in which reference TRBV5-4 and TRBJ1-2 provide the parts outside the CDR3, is ETGVTQSPTHLIKTRGQQVTLRCSSQSGHNTVSWYQQALGQGPQFIFQYYREEENGRGNFPPRFSGLQFPNYSSELNVNALELDDSALYLCASSRDNRDGYTFGSGTRLTVV.

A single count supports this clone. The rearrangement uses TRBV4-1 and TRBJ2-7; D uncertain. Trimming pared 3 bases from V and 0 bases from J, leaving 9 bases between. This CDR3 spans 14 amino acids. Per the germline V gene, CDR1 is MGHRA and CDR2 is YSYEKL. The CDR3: CASSHQESSYEQYF. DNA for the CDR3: TGCGCCAGCAGCCACCAGGAAAGCTCCTACGAGCAGTACTTC.

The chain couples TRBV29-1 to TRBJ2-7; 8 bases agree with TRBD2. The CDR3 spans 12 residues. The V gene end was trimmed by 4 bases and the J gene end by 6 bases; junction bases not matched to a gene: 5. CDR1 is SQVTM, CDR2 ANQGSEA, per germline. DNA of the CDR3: TGCAGCGTTGTCACCGGGACTAGCGAGCAGTACTTC. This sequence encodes CSVVTGTSEQYF.

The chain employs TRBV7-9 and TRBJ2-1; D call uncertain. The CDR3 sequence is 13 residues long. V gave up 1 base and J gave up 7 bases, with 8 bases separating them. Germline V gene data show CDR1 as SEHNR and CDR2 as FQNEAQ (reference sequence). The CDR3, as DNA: TGTGCCAGCAGCTTAGTATCCCTGAATGAGCAGTTCTTC. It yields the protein CASSLVSLNEQFF. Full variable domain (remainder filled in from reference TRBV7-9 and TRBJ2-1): DTGVSQNPRHKITKRGQNVTFRCDPISEHNRLYWYRQTLGQGPEFLTYFQNEAQLEKSRLLSDRFSAERPKGSFSTLEIQRTEQGDSAMYLCASSLVSLNEQFFGPGTRLTVL.

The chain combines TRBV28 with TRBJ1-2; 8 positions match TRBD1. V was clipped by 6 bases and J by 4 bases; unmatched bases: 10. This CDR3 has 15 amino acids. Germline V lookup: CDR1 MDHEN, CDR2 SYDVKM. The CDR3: CASSVTNGQGYGYTF. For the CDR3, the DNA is TGTGCCAGCAGCGTAACTAATGGACAGGGCTATGGCTACACCTTC.

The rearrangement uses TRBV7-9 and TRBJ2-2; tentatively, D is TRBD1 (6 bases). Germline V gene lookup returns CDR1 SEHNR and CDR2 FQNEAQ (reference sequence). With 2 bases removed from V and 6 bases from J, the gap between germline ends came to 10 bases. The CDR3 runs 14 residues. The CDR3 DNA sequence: TGTGCCAGCAGCTTAATCAGGACAGCCGGGGAGCTGTTTTTT. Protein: CASSLIRTAGELFF.

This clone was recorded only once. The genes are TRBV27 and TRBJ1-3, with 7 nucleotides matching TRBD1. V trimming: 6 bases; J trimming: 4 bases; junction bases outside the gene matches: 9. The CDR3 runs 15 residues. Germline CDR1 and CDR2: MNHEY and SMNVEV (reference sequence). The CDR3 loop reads CASRRSRGSGNTIYF. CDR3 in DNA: TGTGCCAGCAGACGCAGCAGGGGGAGCGGAAACACCATATATTTT.

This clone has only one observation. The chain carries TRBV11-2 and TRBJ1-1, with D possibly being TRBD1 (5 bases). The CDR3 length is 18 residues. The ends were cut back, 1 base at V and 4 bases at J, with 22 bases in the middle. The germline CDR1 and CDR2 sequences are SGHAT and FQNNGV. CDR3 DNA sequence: TGTGCCAGCAGCTTAGTGGCGTGGTTGGACGGGGGTGCCACTGAAGCTTTCTTT. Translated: CASSLVAWLDGGATEAFF.